A single sample is the source of the 31 T cell receptor beta chains below, sequenced in a study of blood T cell repertoires in COVID-19. Clones were sequenced by immunoSEQ multiplex PCR, and TCRdb holds only the in-frame ones, with some missing. The table has 120,000 or so clones, roughly four fifths seen once; the top ten hold 9% to 14%. The sample was peripheral blood. Source of these receptors: a human donor in a cohort sampled during active COVID-19.

The CDR3 nucleotides are TGTGCCAGCAGCGCACGGGCCTTGGAGGGTAATGAGCAGTTCTTC. Translated, it gives CASSARALEGNEQFF. The gene calls are TRBV9 and TRBJ2-1; D is possibly TRBD2 (6 bases). This CDR3 comprises 15 residues. The germline gives CDR1 SGDLS, CDR2 YYNGEE. V lost 3 bases, J lost 7 bases, and 17 bases lay in between.

CDR3 DNA sequence: TGCGCCAGCAGCTTGAGGCAGCAGGGGAACACTGAAGCTTTCTTT. It codes for CASSLRQQGNTEAFF. This rearrangement joins TRBV5-1 to TRBJ1-1, with D possibly being TRBD1 (5 bases). The CDR3 sequence is 15 residues long. The germline V and J ends were trimmed by 1 base and 1 base, with 11 bases remaining between them. Germline values: CDR1 SGHRS, CDR2 YFSETQ.

The chain is built from TRBV23-1 and TRBJ1-1; D possibly corresponds to TRBD1 (5 bases). TRBV23-1 is an ORF; its function is uncertain. The V end was cut by 2 bases, the J end by 1 base, with 17 bases between. The CDR3 runs to 17 residues. The CDR3 loop is CASSQILGGDRNTEAFF. CDR3 DNA: TGCGCCAGCAGTCAAATTTTGGGGGGGGATAGGAACACTGAAGCTTTCTTT.

A note on this clone: One end of the junction fails to match germline, which may point to a read error. The rearrangement joins TRBV11-1 to TRBJ2-1; D is possibly TRBD1 (6 bases). This CDR3 contains 14 residues. Looked up from germline, CDR1 is SGHAT and CDR2 is FQDESV (reference sequence). The CDR3 sequence is CASSTGYSHNEQFF. Here the CDR3 DNA reads TGTGCCAGCAGTACAGGGTACTCCCACAATGAGCAGTTCTTC.

The J gene is TRBJ1-5, the V gene TRBV19, with D unclear. The CDR3 has 16 amino acids. In germline, CDR1 is LNHDA, CDR2 SQIVND (reference sequence). V lost 2 bases to trimming and J lost 0 bases, with 11 bases between them. CDR3 in amino acids: CASSISGRASNQPQHF. The CDR3 bases are TGTGCCAGTAGTATAAGTGGGAGGGCTAGCAATCAGCCCCAGCATTTT.

The CDR3 region has the DNA TGTGCCAGCAATCTCGGACAGGGAAAAGTAGAGACCCAGTACTTC. Protein sequence: CASNLGQGKVETQYF. V and J are TRBV3-1 (or the pseudogene TRBV3-2) and TRBJ2-5, with 8 positions matching TRBD1. Germline lookup yields CDR1 LGHDT and CDR2 YNNKEL (reference sequence). The CDR3 runs 15 residues. The junction had 11 bases not matched to a gene; V was cut back by 7 bases and J by 4 bases.

As concerns this clone: The sample contains more than one DNA sequence encoding this CDR3. This chain joins TRBV5-1 and TRBJ1-1, with D perhaps TRBD1 (6 bases). The germline V gene encodes CDR1 SGHRS and CDR2 YFSETQ. CDR3 length: 14 amino acids. V lost 2 bases and J lost 1, with 9 bases in between. CDR3 DNA sequence: TGCGCCAGCAGCTTACAGGGTGGGAACACTGAAGCTTTCTTT. Translation gives CASSLQGGNTEAFF. The whole variable domain, remainder taken from reference TRBV5-1 and TRBJ1-1, is KAGVTQTPRYLIKTRGQQVTLSCSPISGHRSVSWYQQTPGQGLQFLFEYFSETQRNKGNFPGRFSGRQFSNSRSEMNVSTLELGDSALYLCASSLQGGNTEAFFGQGTRLTVV.

This chain joins TRBV2 and TRBJ1-1, with D tentatively TRBD1 (6 bases). Germline V gene data show CDR1 as SNHLY and CDR2 as FYNNEI. There are 12 residues in the CDR3. V dropped 7 bases and J dropped 6 bases, with 12 bases sitting between them. The CDR3 loop reads CASKGEVAEAFF. CDR3 sequence (DNA): TGTGCCAGCAAGGGGGAAGTGGCTGAAGCTTTCTTT.

The chain recombines TRBV9 with TRBJ2-5; the D is unclear. Germline assignment: CDR1 SGDLS and CDR2 YYNGEE. The CDR3 runs to 12 residues. Trimming took 2 bases from V and 2 from J, leaving 4 bases between them. CDR3 region: CASSVIQETQYF. The CDR3 region has the DNA TGTGCCAGCAGCGTTATACAAGAGACCCAGTACTTC.

The chain links TRBV10-3 to TRBJ2-5; unclear D gene. From germline, CDR1 is ENHRY and CDR2 SYGVKD. This CDR3 has 14 residues. V shed 0 bases and J shed 0 bases, with 5 bases lying between them. CDR3 in amino acids: CAISESAYQETQYF. The DNA of the CDR3 is TGTGCCATCAGTGAGTCGGCTTACCAAGAGACCCAGTACTTC.

This chain links TRBV7-8 with TRBJ2-5; perhaps TRBD2 as D (6 bases). Germline CDR1 reads SGHVS; CDR2 reads FQNEAQ. The CDR3 has 14 amino acids. V shed 6 bases and J shed 5 bases, with 16 bases lying between them. CDR3 sequence: CASSSGGSSETQYF. CDR3 DNA: TGTGCCAGCAGTTCAGGAGGGAGCAGCGAGACCCAGTACTTC.

This clone has a handful of counts. The CDR3 reads CASRSTGEGYTF. The CDR3 nucleotides read TGTGCCAGCAGAAGTACAGGGGAAGGCTACACCTTC. The V gene is TRBV6-5, the J gene TRBJ1-2, with 7 bases aligning to TRBD1. CDR1 is MNHEY, CDR2 SVGAGI, per germline. Unmatched junction bases numbered 6, after V lost 6 bases and J lost 8 bases. The CDR3 runs to 12 residues.

The CDR3 DNA is TGTGCCAGCAGTTTATCTGCGGGGGCGTCCTACAATGAGCAGTTCTTC. It yields the protein CASSLSAGASYNEQFF. The rearrangement links TRBV28 to TRBJ2-1, with TRBD2 as a possible D gene (7 bases). CDR1 MDHEN and CDR2 SYDVKM come from the germline V gene. There are 16 residues in the CDR3. Trimming removed 1 base at V and 1 base at J, with 11 bases between.

V is TRBV11-3 and J is TRBJ2-2; 10 bases are shared with TRBD1. The germline V gene has CDR1 SGHNT and CDR2 YENEEA. V lost 5 bases, J lost 6 bases, and 6 bases stayed unmatched. This CDR3 has 15 residues. CDR3: CASSQGQGMSGELFF. CDR3 bases: TGTGCCAGCAGCCAGGGACAGGGGATGTCCGGGGAGCTGTTTTTT.

This clone was counted a few times. The chain recombines TRBV7-9 with TRBJ1-1; 11 bases fit TRBD1. The CDR3 is made up of 17 amino acids. Germline lookup yields CDR1 SEHNR and CDR2 FQNEAQ (reference sequence). The J segment lost 0 bases and the V segment lost 4 bases, leaving 7 bases of the junction unmatched. The CDR3 coding sequence is TGTGCCAGCAGCTCCTGGGGGACAGGGGGAATGAACACTGAAGCTTTCTTT. The encoded protein is CASSSWGTGGMNTEAFF.

V and J are TRBV19 and TRBJ2-7; 9 positions match TRBD1. Germline V gives CDR1 LNHDA, CDR2 SQIVND (reference sequence). Trimming removed 1 base from V and 4 bases from J; junction bases left unmatched: 11. The CDR3 runs to 17 residues. CDR3 region: CASSIGAAGTGHYEQYF. For the CDR3, the DNA is TGTGCCAGTAGTATAGGGGCAGCGGGGACAGGGCATTACGAGCAGTACTTC. Filled out from reference TRBV19 and TRBJ2-7, the complete variable domain reads DGGITQSPKYLFRKEGQNVTLSCEQNLNHDAMYWYRQDPGQGLRLIYYSQIVNDFQKGDIAEGYSVSREKKESFPLTVTSAQKNPTAFYLCASSIGAAGTGHYEQYFGPGTRLTVT.

V gene TRBV6-5 combines with J gene TRBJ2-5; no definite D call. Germline loops: CDR1 MNHEY, CDR2 SVGAGI. Between the trimmed V and J ends, which lost 9 bases and 2 bases, there was a span of 19 bases. The CDR3 runs 15 residues. This chain's CDR3 is CASEGAAEQQETQYF. As DNA, the CDR3 is TGTGCCAGTGAAGGCGCGGCGGAGCAACAAGAGACCCAGTACTTC.

V usage is TRBV29-1 and J usage is TRBJ2-5; 9 nucleotides line up with TRBD1. CDR1 SQVTM and CDR2 ANQGSEA come from the germline V gene. CDR3 size: 13 residues. The V gene end was trimmed by 8 bases and the J gene end by 4 bases; junction bases not matched to a gene: 8. The CDR3 region has the DNA TGCAGCTCTCGACAGGGGGTAGGAGAGACCCAGTACTTC. It specifies CSSRQGVGETQYF.

The chain couples TRBV11-2 to TRBJ2-3; weak D call: TRBD1 (5 bases). Germline V gene sequence: CDR1 SGHAT, CDR2 FQNNGV. The CDR3 sequence is 16 residues long. Trimming cost V 5 bases and J 1 base, with 16 bases left between them. CDR3 loop: CASSRQHPSRTDTQYF. CDR3 nucleotides: TGTGCCAGCAGCAGACAGCACCCCAGTCGCACAGATACGCAGTATTTT.

The V call is TRBV5-8, the J call TRBJ2-2, with 7 bases aligning to TRBD1. The CDR3 contains 15 residues. Germline V gene data show CDR1 as SGHTS and CDR2 as YDEGEE. V shed 4 bases and J 4 bases; nucleotides not matched to a gene: 7. CDR3: CASSNRQGVTGELFF. CDR3 bases: TGTGCCAGCAGCAATAGACAGGGCGTCACCGGGGAGCTGTTTTTT. The full variable domain, completed using reference TRBV5-8 and TRBJ2-2, is EAGVTQSPTHLIKTRGQQATLRCSPISGHTSVYWYQQALGLGLQFLLWYDEGEERNRGNFPPRFSGRQFPNYSSELNVNALELEDSALYLCASSNRQGVTGELFFGEGSRLTVL.

The chain has TRBV7-9 and TRBJ2-5; 14 bases match TRBD2. Losses at the gene ends were 1 base for V and 2 bases for J; bases not matched to a gene: 3. The germline gives CDR1 SEHNR, CDR2 FQNEAQ (reference sequence). The CDR3 has 17 residues. CDR3 sequence reads: CASSLEGTSGGQETQYF. The CDR3 DNA sequence: TGTGCCAGCAGCTTAGAGGGGACTAGCGGGGGACAAGAGACCCAGTACTTC.

This chain uses TRBV5-1 with TRBJ1-6; 8 bases align to TRBD1. There are 16 residues in the CDR3. Trimming at V came to 4 bases and at J to 5 bases, leaving 8 bases not matched to a gene. CDR1 and CDR2 from the germline V gene are SGHRS and YFSETQ. CDR3 in amino acids: CASSRQPGQDNSPLHF. The CDR3 DNA is TGCGCCAGCAGCCGTCAACCGGGACAGGATAATTCACCCCTCCACTTT.

The chain recombines TRBV6-5 with TRBJ2-4, with TRBD2 identical over 12 bases. V lost 6 bases, J lost 4 bases, and 4 bases stayed unmatched. Germline-derived CDR1 and CDR2 are MNHEY and SVGAGI. The CDR3 contains 15 residues. In nucleotides, the CDR3 is TGTGCCAGCAGAGGGCTAGCGGGGGGGAAAAACATTCAGTACTTC. It specifies CASRGLAGGKNIQYF.

The V gene is TRBV18, the J gene TRBJ1-5; TRBD1 matches 9 bases. The germline V gene has CDR1 KGHSH and CDR2 LQKENI. The CDR3 totals 13 residues. Trimming took 5 bases from V and 6 from J; bases not matched to a gene: 2. CDR3 in amino acids: CASSRTGVQPQHF. As DNA, the CDR3 is TGTGCCAGCTCAAGGACAGGGGTTCAGCCCCAGCATTTT.

The table lists this clone with a count of one. V gene TRBV19 combines with J gene TRBJ2-3; TRBD1 matches 10 bases. CDR1 is LNHDA and CDR2 is SQIVND in the germline V gene (reference sequence). The length of the CDR3 is 15 residues. The V gene end was trimmed by 9 bases and the J gene end by 4 bases; junction bases not matched to a gene: 10. The CDR3 here is CASQISGTGADTQYF. As DNA, the CDR3 is TGTGCCAGCCAAATTTCCGGGACAGGGGCAGATACGCAGTATTTT.

The V gene is TRBV12-5, the J gene TRBJ2-5; 7 positions match TRBD1. This CDR3 has 14 amino acids. Germline CDR1 reads LGHNT; CDR2 reads FRNRAP. Trimming at V came to 5 bases and at J to 2 bases, leaving 5 bases not matched to a gene. Here the CDR3 DNA reads TGTGCTAGTGGTCGGGGACAGCCACAAGAGACCCAGTACTTC. Protein: CASGRGQPQETQYF.

The chain carries TRBV3-1 (or the pseudogene TRBV3-2) and TRBJ2-5, with 8 bases aligning to TRBD2. Per the germline V gene, CDR1 is LGHDT and CDR2 is YNNKEL (reference sequence). This CDR3 comprises 15 residues. Trimming at V came to 0 bases and at J to 5 bases, leaving 5 bases not matched to a gene. CDR3 amino acids: CASSQDGPGGETQYF. The DNA of the CDR3 is TGTGCCAGCAGCCAAGACGGTCCGGGGGGGGAGACCCAGTACTTC.

The chain is built from TRBV28 and TRBJ2-7; TRBD2 matches 8 bases. The V gene's germline CDR1 is MDHEN and CDR2 SYDVKM. J gave up 1 base and V 1 base, and 6 bases lay outside the gene matches. The CDR3 totals 16 residues. The CDR3 protein is CASSLSQRGRSYEQYF. The DNA of the CDR3 is TGTGCCAGCAGTTTATCCCAGCGGGGGAGGTCCTACGAGCAGTACTTC. The whole variable domain, filled in from reference TRBV28 and TRBJ2-7, reads DVKVTQSSRYLVKRTGEKVFLECVQDMDHENMFWYRQDPGLGLRLIYFSYDVKMKEKGDIPEGYSVSREKKERFSLILESASTNQTSMYLCASSLSQRGRSYEQYFGPGTRLTVT.

The chain has TRBV5-1 and TRBJ2-3; 8 positions match TRBD2. The V segment lost 4 bases and the J segment 3 bases; nucleotides outside the gene matches: 13. Per the germline V gene, CDR1 is SGHRS and CDR2 is YFSETQ. This CDR3 region has 17 residues. CDR3 amino acids: CASSPGTSGDYTDTQYF. DNA of the CDR3: TGCGCCAGCAGCCCCGGGACTAGTGGGGACTATACAGATACGCAGTATTTT. Filled out from reference TRBV5-1 and TRBJ2-3, the complete variable domain reads KAGVTQTPRYLIKTRGQQVTLSCSPISGHRSVSWYQQTPGQGLQFLFEYFSETQRNKGNFPGRFSGRQFSNSRSEMNVSTLELGDSALYLCASSPGTSGDYTDTQYFGPGTRLTVL.

This chain connects TRBV19 to TRBJ2-1, with TRBD2 identical over 11 bases. Trimming took 5 bases from V and 0 from J; bases not matched to a gene: 9. The CDR3 is made up of 18 amino acids. Germline lookup yields CDR1 LNHDA and CDR2 SQIVND (reference sequence). CDR3 sequence (DNA): TGTGCCAGTAGTGCTTCACTAGCGGGAGAGAGCTCCTACAATGAGCAGTTCTTC. This sequence encodes CASSASLAGESSYNEQFF.

The J gene is TRBJ2-7, the V gene TRBV20-1, with D perhaps matching TRBD1 (5 bases). V shed 3 bases and J shed 3 bases, with 9 bases lying between them. Germline V gene data show CDR1 as DFQATT and CDR2 as SNEGSKA (reference sequence). This CDR3 contains 12 residues. In nucleotides, the CDR3 is TGCAGTGCTAGTGTAAGGGGCTACGAGCAGTACTTC. This encodes CSASVRGYEQYF.